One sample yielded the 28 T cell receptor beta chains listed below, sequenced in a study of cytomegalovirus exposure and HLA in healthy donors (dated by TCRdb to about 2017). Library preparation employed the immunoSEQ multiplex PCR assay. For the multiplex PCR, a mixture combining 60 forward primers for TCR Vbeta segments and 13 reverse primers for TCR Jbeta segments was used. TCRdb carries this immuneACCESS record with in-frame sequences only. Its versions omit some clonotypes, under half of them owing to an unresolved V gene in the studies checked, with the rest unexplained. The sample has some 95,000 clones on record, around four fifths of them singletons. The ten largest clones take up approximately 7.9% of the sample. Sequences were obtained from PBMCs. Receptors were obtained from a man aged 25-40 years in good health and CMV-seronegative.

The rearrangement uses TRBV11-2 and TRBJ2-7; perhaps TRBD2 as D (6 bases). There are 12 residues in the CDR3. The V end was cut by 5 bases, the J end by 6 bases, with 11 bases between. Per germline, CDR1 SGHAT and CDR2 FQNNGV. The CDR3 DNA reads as TGTGCCAGCAGCACGACTAGTTTCGAGCAGTACTTC. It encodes CASSTTSFEQYF.

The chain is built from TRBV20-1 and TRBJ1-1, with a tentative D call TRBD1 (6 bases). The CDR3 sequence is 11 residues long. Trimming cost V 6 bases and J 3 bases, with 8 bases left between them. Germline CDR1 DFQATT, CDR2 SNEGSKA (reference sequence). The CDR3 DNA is TGCAGTGCCTACAGGGACACTGAAGCTTTCTTT. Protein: CSAYRDTEAFF.

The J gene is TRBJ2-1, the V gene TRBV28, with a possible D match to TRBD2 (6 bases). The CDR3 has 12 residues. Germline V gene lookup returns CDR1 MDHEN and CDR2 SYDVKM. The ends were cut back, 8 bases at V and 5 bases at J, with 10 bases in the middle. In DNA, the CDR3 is TGTGCCAGCGGAGCGGGTGACAATGAGCAGTTCTTC. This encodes CASGAGDNEQFF.

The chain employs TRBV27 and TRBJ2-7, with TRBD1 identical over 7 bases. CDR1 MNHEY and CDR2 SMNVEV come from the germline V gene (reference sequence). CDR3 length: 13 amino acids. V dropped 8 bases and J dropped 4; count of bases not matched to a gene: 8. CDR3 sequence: CASGKGAEYEQYF. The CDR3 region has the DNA TGTGCCAGCGGTAAGGGGGCGGAGTACGAGCAGTACTTC.

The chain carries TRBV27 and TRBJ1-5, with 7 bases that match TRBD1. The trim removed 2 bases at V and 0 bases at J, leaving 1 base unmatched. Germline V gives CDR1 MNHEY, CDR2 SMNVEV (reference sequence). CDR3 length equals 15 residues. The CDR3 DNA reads TGTGCCAGCAGTTTAAGGGACAGTAGCAATCAGCCCCAGCATTTT. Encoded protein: CASSLRDSSNQPQHF.

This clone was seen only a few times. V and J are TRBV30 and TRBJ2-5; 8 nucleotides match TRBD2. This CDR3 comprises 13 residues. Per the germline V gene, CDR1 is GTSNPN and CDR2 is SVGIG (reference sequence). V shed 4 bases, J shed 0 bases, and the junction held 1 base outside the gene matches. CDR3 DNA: TGTGCCTGGACTAGCGGGTACCAAGAGACCCAGTACTTC. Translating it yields CAWTSGYQETQYF.

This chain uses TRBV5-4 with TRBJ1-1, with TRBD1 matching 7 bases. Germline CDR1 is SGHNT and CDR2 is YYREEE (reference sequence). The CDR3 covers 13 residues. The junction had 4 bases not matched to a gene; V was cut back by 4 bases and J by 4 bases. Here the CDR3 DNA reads TGTGCCAGCAGCCAGTACAGGGGCACTGAAGCTTTCTTT. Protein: CASSQYRGTEAFF.

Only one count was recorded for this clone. The CDR3: CASRGQGTNTGELFF. CDR3 sequence (DNA): TGTGCCAGCAGAGGGCAGGGGACGAACACCGGGGAGCTGTTTTTT. The chain carries TRBV5-4 and TRBJ2-2; D is perhaps TRBD1 (6 bases). The CDR3 loop spans 15 amino acids. Between the trimmed V and J ends, which lost 5 bases and 0 bases, there was a span of 11 bases. From germline, CDR1 is SGHNT and CDR2 YYREEE (reference sequence).

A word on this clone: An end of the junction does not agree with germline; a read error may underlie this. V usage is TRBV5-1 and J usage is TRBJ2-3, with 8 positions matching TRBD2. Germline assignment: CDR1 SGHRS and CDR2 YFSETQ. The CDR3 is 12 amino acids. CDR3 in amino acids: CASSLVAGGLNF. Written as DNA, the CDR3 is TGCGCCAGCAGCTTGGTGGCGGGGGGTCTCAATTTT.

The DNA of the CDR3 is TGTGCCAGCAGTGTCGACGGGGACAGGGGTGGAGATACGCAGTATTTT. Encoded protein: CASSVDGDRGGDTQYF. The V gene is TRBV6-4, the J gene TRBJ2-3, with 10 positions matching TRBD1. Unmatched junction bases numbered 9, after V lost 4 bases and J lost 5 bases. Germline CDR1 is MRHNA and CDR2 is SNTAGT. The CDR3 length is 16 residues.

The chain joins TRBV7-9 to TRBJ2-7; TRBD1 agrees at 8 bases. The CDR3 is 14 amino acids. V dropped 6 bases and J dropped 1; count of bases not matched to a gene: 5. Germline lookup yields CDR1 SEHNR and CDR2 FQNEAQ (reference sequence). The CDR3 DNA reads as TGTGCCAGCAGTTATGACAGGGGTTCCTACGAGCAGTACTTC. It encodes CASSYDRGSYEQYF.

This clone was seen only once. This CDR3 is CASSPGGGAGNEQFF. In nucleotides, the CDR3 is TGTGCCAGCAGTCCAGGCGGGGGGGCCGGAAATGAGCAGTTCTTC. V and J are TRBV6-4 and TRBJ2-1; 9 nucleotides align to TRBD2. Losses at the gene ends were 5 bases for V and 7 bases for J; bases not matched to a gene: 9. Germline values: CDR1 MRHNA, CDR2 SNTAGT. This CDR3 comprises 15 residues.

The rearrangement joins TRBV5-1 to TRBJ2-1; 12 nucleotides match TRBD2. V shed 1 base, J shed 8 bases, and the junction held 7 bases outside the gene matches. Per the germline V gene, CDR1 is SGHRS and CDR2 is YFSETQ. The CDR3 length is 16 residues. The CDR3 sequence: CASSLPTSGGSDEQFF. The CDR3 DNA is TGCGCCAGCAGCTTGCCCACTAGCGGGGGGTCGGATGAGCAGTTCTTC.

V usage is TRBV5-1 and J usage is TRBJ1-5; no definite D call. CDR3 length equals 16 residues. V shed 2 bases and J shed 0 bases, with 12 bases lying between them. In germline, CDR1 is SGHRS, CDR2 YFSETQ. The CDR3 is CASSLGSGNSNQPQHF. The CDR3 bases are TGCGCCAGCAGCTTAGGGTCGGGGAATAGCAATCAGCCCCAGCATTTT.

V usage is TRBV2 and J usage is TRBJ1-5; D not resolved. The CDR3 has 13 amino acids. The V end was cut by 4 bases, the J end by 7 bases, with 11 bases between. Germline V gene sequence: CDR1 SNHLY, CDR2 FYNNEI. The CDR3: CASSGEGDQPQHF. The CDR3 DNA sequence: TGTGCCAGCAGTGGCGAGGGAGACCAGCCCCAGCATTTT.

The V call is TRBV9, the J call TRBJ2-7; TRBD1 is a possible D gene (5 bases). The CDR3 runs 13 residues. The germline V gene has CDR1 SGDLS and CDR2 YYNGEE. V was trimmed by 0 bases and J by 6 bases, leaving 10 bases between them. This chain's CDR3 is CASSVASGREQYF. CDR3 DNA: TGTGCCAGCAGCGTAGCTTCAGGGCGCGAGCAGTACTTC.

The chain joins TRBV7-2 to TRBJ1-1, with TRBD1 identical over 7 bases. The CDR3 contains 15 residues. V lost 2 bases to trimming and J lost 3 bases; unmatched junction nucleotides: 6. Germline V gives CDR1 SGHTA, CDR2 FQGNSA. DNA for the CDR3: TGTGCCAGCAGCTTACAACAGGGGAGGTACACTGAAGCTTTCTTT. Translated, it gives CASSLQQGRYTEAFF.

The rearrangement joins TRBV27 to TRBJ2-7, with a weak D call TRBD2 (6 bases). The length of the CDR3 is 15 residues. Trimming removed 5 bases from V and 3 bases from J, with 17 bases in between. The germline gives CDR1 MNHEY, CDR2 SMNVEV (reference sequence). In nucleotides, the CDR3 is TGTGCCAGCAGTGGAATAGCGGAAGTATACTACGAGCAGTACTTC. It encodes CASSGIAEVYYEQYF.

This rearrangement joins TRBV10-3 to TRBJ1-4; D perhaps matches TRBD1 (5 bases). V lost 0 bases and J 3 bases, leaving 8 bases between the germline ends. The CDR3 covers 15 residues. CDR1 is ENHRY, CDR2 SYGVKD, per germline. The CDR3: CAISESPGSNEKLFF. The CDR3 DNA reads TGTGCCATCAGTGAGTCCCCAGGGTCTAATGAAAAACTGTTTTTT.

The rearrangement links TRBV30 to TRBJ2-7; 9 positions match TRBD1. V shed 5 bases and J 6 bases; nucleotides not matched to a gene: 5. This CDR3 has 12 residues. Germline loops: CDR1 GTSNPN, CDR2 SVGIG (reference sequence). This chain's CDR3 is CAWGTGPSEQYF. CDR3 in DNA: TGTGCCTGGGGGACAGGGCCTTCCGAGCAGTACTTC.

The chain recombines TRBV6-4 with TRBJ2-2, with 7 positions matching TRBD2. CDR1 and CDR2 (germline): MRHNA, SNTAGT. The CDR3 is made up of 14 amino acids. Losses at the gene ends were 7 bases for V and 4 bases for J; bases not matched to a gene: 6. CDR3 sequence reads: CASMKASGTGELFF. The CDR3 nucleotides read TGTGCCAGCATGAAGGCTAGCGGCACCGGGGAGCTGTTTTTT.

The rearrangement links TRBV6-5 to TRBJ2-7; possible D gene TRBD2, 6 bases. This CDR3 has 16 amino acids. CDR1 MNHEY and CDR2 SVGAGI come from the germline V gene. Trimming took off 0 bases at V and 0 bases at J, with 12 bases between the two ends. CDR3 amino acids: CASSYSGGASSYEQYF. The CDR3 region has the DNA TGTGCCAGCAGTTACTCGGGCGGGGCCAGCTCCTACGAGCAGTACTTC.

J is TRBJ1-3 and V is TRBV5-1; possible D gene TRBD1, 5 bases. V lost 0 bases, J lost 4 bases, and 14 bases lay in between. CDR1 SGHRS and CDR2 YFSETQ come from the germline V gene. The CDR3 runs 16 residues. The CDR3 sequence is CASSLAQAGWGNTIYF. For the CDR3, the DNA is TGCGCCAGCAGCTTGGCCCAGGCAGGGTGGGGAAACACCATATATTTT. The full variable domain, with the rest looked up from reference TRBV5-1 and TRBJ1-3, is KAGVTQTPRYLIKTRGQQVTLSCSPISGHRSVSWYQQTPGQGLQFLFEYFSETQRNKGNFPGRFSGRQFSNSRSEMNVSTLELGDSALYLCASSLAQAGWGNTIYFGEGSWLTVV.

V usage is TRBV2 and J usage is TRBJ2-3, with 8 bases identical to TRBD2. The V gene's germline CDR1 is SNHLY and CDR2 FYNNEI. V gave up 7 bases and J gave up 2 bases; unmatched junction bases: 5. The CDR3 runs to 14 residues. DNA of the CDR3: TGTGCCAGCAAACTTAGCGGGAACACAGATACGCAGTATTTT. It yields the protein CASKLSGNTDTQYF. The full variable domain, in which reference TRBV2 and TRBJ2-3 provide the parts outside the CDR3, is EPEVTQTPSHQVTQMGQEVILRCVPISNHLYFYWYRQILGQKVEFLVSFYNNEISEKSEIFDDQFSVERPDGSNFTLKIRSTKLEDSAMYFCASKLSGNTDTQYFGPGTRLTVL.

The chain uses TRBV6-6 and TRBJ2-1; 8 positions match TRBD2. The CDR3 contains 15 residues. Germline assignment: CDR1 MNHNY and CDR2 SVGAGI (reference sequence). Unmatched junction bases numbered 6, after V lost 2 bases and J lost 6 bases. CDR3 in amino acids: CASSYEGLGVNEQFF. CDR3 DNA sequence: TGTGCCAGCAGTTACGAGGGACTAGGGGTCAATGAGCAGTTCTTC.

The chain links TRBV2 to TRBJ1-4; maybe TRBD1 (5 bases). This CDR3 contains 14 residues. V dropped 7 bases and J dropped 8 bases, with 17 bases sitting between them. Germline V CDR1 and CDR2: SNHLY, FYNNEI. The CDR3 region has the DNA TGTGCCAGCAAGAGACAGCTCGAAGGGGAAAAACTGTTTTTT. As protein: CASKRQLEGEKLFF.

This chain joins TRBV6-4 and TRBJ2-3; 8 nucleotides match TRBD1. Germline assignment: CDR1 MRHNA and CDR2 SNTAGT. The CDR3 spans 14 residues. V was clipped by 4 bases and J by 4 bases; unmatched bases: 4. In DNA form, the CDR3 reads TGTGCCAGCAGTGCAGGGGGCGCGTCAGATACGCAGTATTTT. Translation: CASSAGGASDTQYF.

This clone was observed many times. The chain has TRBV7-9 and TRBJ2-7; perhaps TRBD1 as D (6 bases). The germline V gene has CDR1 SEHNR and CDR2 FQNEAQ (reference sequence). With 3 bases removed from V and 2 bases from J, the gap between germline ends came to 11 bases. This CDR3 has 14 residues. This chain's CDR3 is CASSFGTLPYEQYF. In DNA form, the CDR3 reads TGTGCCAGCAGCTTCGGGACACTCCCCTACGAGCAGTACTTC.